This T cell receptor (beta chain) was retrieved from a study of blood T cell repertoires in COVID-19. Per the authors' pipeline: Reference gene primer amplification gave estimated nucleated cell counts. This table comes from immunoSEQ multiplex PCR, and its TCRdb copy is limited to in-frame clones, with some not included. V and J calls plus clone size are reproduced from that table; the DNA served to infer D and trimming. The table has approximately 350,000 clones, more than 70% seen once; the top ten hold 0.95% to 1.5%. The CDR3 is made up of 17 amino acids. The germline gives CDR1 SGHRS, CDR2 YFSETQ. V lost 2 bases and J lost 3; bases outside the gene matches: 8.

Sequencing input: peripheral blood. The chain has TRBV5-1 and TRBJ2-5, with 12 bases aligning to TRBD2. The TCR sequence derives from a man between 40 and 49 years old with acute or convalescent COVID-19. In DNA, the CDR3 is TGCGCCAGCAGCTTTGGTGGGACTAGCGGGCCTAAAGAGACCCAGTACTTC. Translating gives CASSFGGTSGPKETQYF.